The 29 T cell receptor beta chains given below trace back to one sample, sequenced in a study of blood T cell repertoires in COVID-19. Sequencing used immunoSEQ multiplex PCR; TCRdb keeps in-frame clones, though not all of them. This sample has approximately 250,000 clones, with approximately 82% found just once. The sequencing input was peripheral blood. The receptors originated from a woman aged 40 to 55 who had recovered from COVID-19.

The CDR3 DNA reads as TGTGCCAGCAGTTTCCAGGGGGAAGTTCAGCCCCAGCATTTT. Protein: CASSFQGEVQPQHF. The chain recombines TRBV6-6 with TRBJ1-5, with 7 bases lining up with TRBD1. Looked up from germline, CDR1 is MNHNY and CDR2 is SVGAGI (reference sequence). The ends lost 4 bases at V and 6 bases at J; junction bases unmatched: 6. The CDR3 sequence is 14 residues long.

The genes are TRBV3-1 (or the pseudogene TRBV3-2) and TRBJ1-2; D might be TRBD1 (6 bases). Germline V CDR1 and CDR2: LGHDT, YNNKEL (reference sequence). CDR3 length equals 13 residues. Trimming removed 4 bases from V and 8 bases from J, with 14 bases in between. This CDR3 reads CASSPGQSYGYTF. The CDR3 nucleotides read TGTGCCAGCAGCCCCGGACAGAGTTACGGCTACACCTTC.

The V call is TRBV5-1, the J call TRBJ2-5; 10 nucleotides line up with TRBD1. The CDR3 loop spans 17 amino acids. Trimming at V came to 3 bases and at J to 2 bases, leaving 10 bases not matched to a gene. Germline loops: CDR1 SGHRS, CDR2 YFSETQ. In DNA form, the CDR3 reads TGCGCCAGCAGCTCCTGGCCCGGGACAGGGGATCAAGAGACCCAGTACTTC. Amino acids: CASSSWPGTGDQETQYF.

The V gene is TRBV3-1 (or the pseudogene TRBV3-2), the J gene TRBJ1-5; tentative D call: TRBD1 (6 bases). Germline V gene lookup returns CDR1 LGHDT and CDR2 YNNKEL (reference sequence). V lost 5 bases and J 6 bases, leaving 14 bases between the germline ends. The CDR3 contains 14 residues. CDR3 sequence reads: CASSLGQKGQPQHF. DNA of the CDR3: TGTGCCAGCAGCTTAGGACAGAAAGGTCAGCCCCAGCATTTT.

The rearrangement joins TRBV7-9 to TRBJ1-1; D is perhaps TRBD1 (5 bases). From germline, CDR1 is SEHNR and CDR2 FQNEAQ (reference sequence). With 9 bases removed from V and 1 base from J, the gap between germline ends came to 12 bases. This CDR3 has 13 residues. The CDR3: CASQSQGNTEAFF. CDR3 sequence (DNA): TGTGCCAGTCAAAGCCAGGGGAACACTGAAGCTTTCTTT.

The chain couples TRBV18 to TRBJ1-1; weak D call: TRBD1 (5 bases). This CDR3 region has 15 residues. V lost 1 base and J lost 4, with 13 bases in between. Germline V gene lookup returns CDR1 KGHSH and CDR2 LQKENI. For the CDR3, the DNA is TGTGCCAGCTCACCACGCGTGGACGGGGGCACTGAAGCTTTCTTT. Translation: CASSPRVDGGTEAFF.

The V and J genes are TRBV10-3 and TRBJ2-7, with D possibly being TRBD2 (6 bases). Germline CDR1 and CDR2: ENHRY and SYGVKD. V lost 3 bases and J lost 2, with 11 bases in between. The CDR3 totals 14 residues. CDR3 in DNA: TGTGCCATCAGTGAATTGGGAGGAACCTACGAGCAGTACTTC. Translation gives CAISELGGTYEQYF.

The J gene is TRBJ1-5, the V gene TRBV19; D uncertain. V lost 1 base and J 0 bases, leaving 4 bases between the germline ends. This CDR3 region has 14 residues. Looked up from germline, CDR1 is LNHDA and CDR2 is SQIVND (reference sequence). The chain's CDR3 is CASSIGRSNQPQHF. Written as DNA, the CDR3 is TGTGCCAGTAGTATAGGTCGTAGCAATCAGCCCCAGCATTTT.

CDR3 loop: CASSQDHGTDSYEQYF. DNA for the CDR3: TGCGCCAGCAGCCAAGATCATGGGACAGATTCCTACGAGCAGTACTTC. This chain uses TRBV4-3 with TRBJ2-7; 7 bases match TRBD1. The V and J ends lost 0 bases and 1 base, in that order; junction bases with no gene match: 6. Per the germline V gene, CDR1 is LGHNA and CDR2 is YSLEER. The CDR3 spans 16 residues.

The chain is built from TRBV28 and TRBJ2-7, with D possibly being TRBD1 (6 bases). Trimming took 6 bases from V and 0 from J, leaving 18 bases between them. CDR1 MDHEN and CDR2 SYDVKM come from the germline V gene. CDR3 size: 16 residues. The CDR3 DNA reads TGTGCCAGCAGCCCCTCAGGGGCAGGGAGCTCCTACGAGCAGTACTTC. Translating gives CASSPSGAGSSYEQYF.

CDR3: CAISEGGTNEKLFF. CDR3 sequence (DNA): TGTGCCATCAGTGAGGGCGGAACTAATGAAAAACTGTTTTTT. The gene calls are TRBV10-3 and TRBJ1-4; D remains ambiguous. Germline V gene lookup returns CDR1 ENHRY and CDR2 SYGVKD. Deletions cut 2 bases from V and 1 base from J, with 5 bases between. The CDR3 has 14 amino acids.

This chain links TRBV7-2 with TRBJ2-1; D may be TRBD2 (6 bases). The CDR3 is 15 amino acids. V lost 6 bases, J lost 0 bases, and 12 bases lay in between. Germline CDR1 is SGHTA and CDR2 is FQGNSA. CDR3 sequence reads: CASSRDGSSYNEQFF. The CDR3, as DNA: TGTGCCAGCAGTCGCGACGGGAGCTCCTACAATGAGCAGTTCTTC.

The rearrangement joins TRBV28 to TRBJ2-5; 8 bases line up with TRBD1. V lost 5 bases, J lost 7 bases, and 6 bases stayed unmatched. The CDR3 consists of 13 residues. Germline CDR1 MDHEN, CDR2 SYDVKM. DNA for the CDR3: TGTGCCAGCAGTCCGGACAGGGAAGGGACCCAGTACTTC. This translates into CASSPDREGTQYF.

The chain couples TRBV5-1 to TRBJ1-1, with a weak D call TRBD1 (5 bases). Germline-derived CDR1 and CDR2 are SGHRS and YFSETQ. Trimming removed 0 bases from V and 5 bases from J, with 17 bases in between. The CDR3 loop spans 16 amino acids. CDR3: CASSLGDFSWGTEAFF. The CDR3 DNA follows: TGCGCCAGCAGCTTGGGGGACTTCTCATGGGGAACTGAAGCTTTCTTT.

The genes are TRBV5-6 and TRBJ2-7; no reliable D call. V lost 1 base and J 5 bases, leaving 7 bases between the germline ends. CDR1 and CDR2 from the germline V gene are SGHDT and YYEEEE. The length of the CDR3 is 12 residues. The CDR3 region is CASSLYSDEQYF. The CDR3 DNA reads TGTGCCAGCAGCTTGTATTCAGACGAGCAGTACTTC.

The V gene is TRBV7-3, the J gene TRBJ2-2; 8 nucleotides agree with TRBD1. V lost 6 bases and J lost 6; bases outside the gene matches: 3. Per germline, CDR1 SGHTA and CDR2 FQGTGA. The CDR3 has 13 residues. CDR3 sequence reads: CASSTQGAGELFF. DNA for the CDR3: TGTGCCAGCAGTACACAGGGGGCCGGGGAGCTGTTTTTT.

The rearrangement links TRBV6-5 to TRBJ1-1; a weak D match, TRBD1 (6 bases). With 0 bases removed from V and 4 bases from J, the gap between germline ends came to 9 bases. Germline V gives CDR1 MNHEY, CDR2 SVGAGI. This CDR3 has 14 amino acids. The chain's CDR3 is CASSYSGRGTEAFF. The CDR3 coding sequence is TGTGCCAGCAGTTACTCGGGCAGGGGCACTGAAGCTTTCTTT.

The J gene is TRBJ1-2, the V gene TRBV25-1; D not resolved. The ends were cut back, 3 bases at V and 4 bases at J, with 12 bases in the middle. Germline V gene sequence: CDR1 MGHDK, CDR2 SYGVNS. The CDR3 has 14 amino acids. CDR3: CASSEQLSSYGYTF. CDR3 DNA sequence: TGTGCCAGCAGTGAGCAACTATCATCCTATGGCTACACCTTC.

This clone showed up just once. V gene TRBV6-2 or TRBV6-3 combines with J gene TRBJ2-7; D possibly corresponds to TRBD1 (5 bases). V was cut by 5 bases and J by 3 bases, with 11 bases left in between. This CDR3 region has 13 residues. Germline V gives CDR1 MNHEY, CDR2 SVGEGT. The DNA of the CDR3 is TGTGCCAGCAGTACAAATACAGGCTACGAGCAGTACTTC. Protein sequence: CASSTNTGYEQYF.

The rearrangement joins TRBV5-1 to TRBJ1-1; D possibly corresponds to TRBD1 (5 bases). Trimming took 4 bases from V and 1 from J, leaving 11 bases between them. CDR1 and CDR2 (germline): SGHRS, YFSETQ. The CDR3 has 14 amino acids. In DNA form, the CDR3 reads TGCGCCAGCAGCATGACAGCGTCGAACACTGAAGCTTTCTTT. This translates into CASSMTASNTEAFF.

This sequence joins TRBV7-9 and TRBJ2-1; D is perhaps TRBD2 (5 bases). The CDR3 is 13 residues long. Trimming removed 0 bases from V and 7 bases from J, with 7 bases in between. Germline values: CDR1 SEHNR, CDR2 FQNEAQ (reference sequence). DNA of the CDR3: TGTGCCAGCAGCTTAGCGAGCGGTAATGAGCAGTTCTTC. Its protein is CASSLASGNEQFF. The full variable domain, rest sourced from reference TRBV7-9 and TRBJ2-1, is DTGVSQNPRHKITKRGQNVTFRCDPISEHNRLYWYRQTLGQGPEFLTYFQNEAQLEKSRLLSDRFSAERPKGSFSTLEIQRTEQGDSAMYLCASSLASGNEQFFGPGTRLTVL.

The V call is TRBV6-4, the J call TRBJ2-1; D remains ambiguous. From germline, CDR1 is MRHNA and CDR2 SNTAGT. The V end was cut by 0 bases, the J end by 8 bases, with 14 bases between. The CDR3 length is 15 residues. CDR3 nucleotide sequence: TGTGCCAGCAGTGACTCGATTAGTAAGCCACATGAGCAGTTCTTC. This translates into CASSDSISKPHEQFF.

This chain links TRBV21-1 with TRBJ2-7; the table calls TRBD2, which could not be checked here. TRBV21-1 is recorded as a pseudogene. This CDR3 is built from 14 residues. The CDR3 spells CASSDTSGLYEQYF. Written as DNA, the CDR3 is TGTGCCAGCTCCGACACTAGCGGGCTCTACGAGCAGTACTTC.

The chain recombines TRBV5-1 with TRBJ2-1; 10 bases align to TRBD2. CDR3 size: 18 residues. The V and J ends lost 1 base and 6 bases, in that order; junction bases with no gene match: 13. Per germline, CDR1 SGHRS and CDR2 YFSETQ. The CDR3 protein is CASSLWSLIAGGGNEQFF. Here the CDR3 DNA reads TGCGCCAGCAGCTTGTGGTCCCTTATAGCGGGGGGTGGCAATGAGCAGTTCTTC. The entire variable domain, with the rest obtained from reference TRBV5-1 and TRBJ2-1, is as follows: KAGVTQTPRYLIKTRGQQVTLSCSPISGHRSVSWYQQTPGQGLQFLFEYFSETQRNKGNFPGRFSGRQFSNSRSEMNVSTLELGDSALYLCASSLWSLIAGGGNEQFFGPGTRLTVL.

The chain joins TRBV30 to TRBJ1-5; D remains unclear. The V gene's germline CDR1 is GTSNPN and CDR2 SVGIG (reference sequence). V was shortened by 0 bases and J by 0 bases, with 9 bases between the two germline ends. This CDR3 has 15 residues. The CDR3 DNA reads as TGTGCCTGGAGTGTAGGAGTATTTAGCAATCAGCCCCAGCATTTT. It translates to CAWSVGVFSNQPQHF.

The sample holds a few counts of this clone. V usage is TRBV19 and J usage is TRBJ1-5; 7 bases fit TRBD1. This CDR3 region has 15 residues. Germline lookup yields CDR1 LNHDA and CDR2 SQIVND (reference sequence). V was clipped by 4 bases and J by 6 bases; unmatched bases: 9. The CDR3 coding sequence is TGTGCCAGTAGTAGTGCAGGGGGAGGCGGTCAGCCCCAGCATTTT. This translates into CASSSAGGGGQPQHF.

The chain has TRBV6-2 or TRBV6-3 and TRBJ1-1; D is unclear. Trimming took 2 bases from V and 4 from J, leaving 20 bases between them. This CDR3 contains 17 residues. CDR1 is MNHEY, CDR2 SVGEGT, per germline. CDR3 region: CASSYNFGSGSFTEAFF. The CDR3 DNA follows: TGTGCCAGCAGTTACAACTTTGGCTCCGGGTCGTTCACTGAAGCTTTCTTT.

The chain combines TRBV4-1 with TRBJ2-5; 11 positions match TRBD2. Germline CDR1 and CDR2: MGHRA and YSYEKL. The ends lost 0 bases at V and 2 bases at J; junction bases unmatched: 11. The CDR3 extends over 19 amino acids. The CDR3 loop is CASSQENRASGRTQETQYF. The CDR3 nucleotides read TGCGCCAGCAGCCAAGAAAACAGGGCTAGCGGGAGGACGCAAGAGACCCAGTACTTC.

This chain links TRBV7-2 with TRBJ1-6; 7 bases fit TRBD1. V lost 1 base and J lost 9; bases outside the gene matches: 6. The CDR3 has 15 residues. Germline V CDR1 and CDR2: SGHTA, FQGNSA. This CDR3 is CASSLVAGGSSPLHF. The CDR3 coding sequence is TGTGCCAGCAGCTTAGTGGCAGGGGGGAGTTCACCCCTCCACTTT.